The 23 T cell receptor beta chains below come from one sample, sequenced in a study of cytomegalovirus exposure and HLA in healthy donors. Primers: 60 Vbeta forward and 13 Jbeta reverse. The protocol was immunoSEQ multiplex PCR, while the TCRdb copy is restricted to in-frame clones and leaves out a portion. Of about 130,000 clones listed, around 77% are singletons. Sequenced sample: PBMCs. These receptors were obtained from a male donor in good health and CMV-seropositive.

Comment on this clone: A read error may account for a junction end that differs from germline. The genes are TRBV27 and TRBJ2-6; maybe TRBD1 (5 bases). Germline loops: CDR1 MNHEY, CDR2 SMNVEV (reference sequence). The CDR3 extends over 17 amino acids. CDR3 coding DNA: TGTGCCAGCAGTTTCATAAGTTTGGTTTCTGGGGCCAACGGCCTGACTTTC. It yields the protein CASSFISLVSGANGLTF.

This sequence joins TRBV29-1 and TRBJ1-2, with 7 nucleotides matching TRBD1. V shed 6 bases, J shed 6 bases, and the junction held 13 bases outside the gene matches. CDR3 length: 14 residues. Germline loops: CDR1 SQVTM, CDR2 ANQGSEA. The CDR3 loop reads CSVNLEAGTDGYTF. The CDR3 DNA reads TGCAGCGTCAATCTTGAAGCCGGGACAGATGGCTACACCTTC.

This clone was seen a few times. The chain combines TRBV11-3 with TRBJ2-3, with a tentative D call TRBD2 (5 bases). V lost 5 bases, J lost 3 bases, and 15 bases lay in between. The CDR3 has 15 residues. Germline CDR1 SGHNT, CDR2 YENEEA. CDR3: CASSRGSRGTDTQYF. The DNA of the CDR3 is TGTGCCAGCAGCCGAGGGTCTCGAGGAACAGATACGCAGTATTTT.

On this clone itself: A junction boundary mismatches the germline segment, possibly from a read error. This chain uses TRBV5-1 with TRBJ2-6, with D possibly being TRBD2 (6 bases). Germline V gene lookup returns CDR1 SGHRS and CDR2 YFSETQ. There are 14 residues in the CDR3. CDR3 region: CASSPGGGANGLTF. The CDR3 DNA sequence: TGCGCCAGCAGTCCCGGGGGTGGGGCCAACGGCCTGACTTTC.

The chain joins TRBV9 to TRBJ2-2; TRBD2 matches 7 bases. The CDR3 extends over 14 amino acids. The ends lost 4 bases at V and 6 bases at J; junction bases unmatched: 6. Germline lookup yields CDR1 SGDLS and CDR2 YYNGEE. The CDR3: CASSPGLEAGELFF. Written as DNA, the CDR3 is TGTGCCAGCAGCCCTGGACTAGAGGCCGGGGAGCTGTTTTTT.

This clone was recorded a few times. This rearrangement joins TRBV2 to TRBJ2-1, with TRBD2 matching over 11 bases. V lost 6 bases and J lost 4; bases outside the gene matches: 5. The CDR3 is made up of 15 amino acids. Germline lookup yields CDR1 SNHLY and CDR2 FYNNEI. This CDR3 reads CASRALAGAYNEQFF. CDR3 sequence (DNA): TGTGCCAGCAGGGCACTAGCGGGAGCGTACAATGAGCAGTTCTTC.

The chain recombines TRBV5-8 with TRBJ1-2; 10 nucleotides line up with TRBD1. After removal of 3 bases from V and 4 bases from J, the junction contained 9 bases not matched to a gene. Looked up from germline, CDR1 is SGHTS and CDR2 is YDEGEE. CDR3 size: 16 residues. CDR3 loop: CASSSSIWTGGYGYTF. The CDR3 nucleotides are TGTGCCAGCAGCTCAAGTATTTGGACAGGGGGCTATGGCTACACCTTC.

The genes are TRBV20-1 and TRBJ2-7; TRBD2 might be the D (6 bases). Germline V lookup: CDR1 DFQATT, CDR2 SNEGSKA (reference sequence). The CDR3 consists of 11 residues. V lost 2 bases, J lost 6 bases, and 8 bases lay in between. The CDR3 protein is CSARQGGEQYF. The CDR3 DNA follows: TGCAGTGCTAGACAGGGAGGCGAGCAGTACTTC.

V gene TRBV29-1 combines with J gene TRBJ1-1, with 11 bases identical to TRBD1. The CDR3 runs 13 residues. CDR1 and CDR2 from the germline V gene are SQVTM and ANQGSEA. With V trimmed by 3 bases and J by 6 bases, 3 bases remained unmatched. In nucleotides, the CDR3 is TGCAGCGTTGAGGACAGGGGGCAATCTGAAGCTTTCTTT. This encodes CSVEDRGQSEAFF. Looking up the rest from reference TRBV29-1 and TRBJ1-1 gives the full variable domain: SAVISQKPSRDICQRGTSLTIQCQVDSQVTMMFWYRQQPGQSLTLIATANQGSEATYESGFVIDKFPISRPNLTFSTLTVSNMSPEDSSIYLCSVEDRGQSEAFFGQGTRLTVV.

The gene calls are TRBV5-1 and TRBJ2-7; 10 nucleotides match TRBD1. The V gene end was trimmed by 0 bases and the J gene end by 0 bases; junction bases not matched to a gene: 12. CDR1 is SGHRS, CDR2 YFSETQ, per germline. The CDR3 extends over 19 amino acids. CDR3 in amino acids: CASSLEGPGQGPNSYEQYF. The CDR3 DNA is TGCGCCAGCAGCTTGGAGGGGCCGGGACAGGGGCCTAACTCCTACGAGCAGTACTTC.

This clone was observed a handful of times. V and J are TRBV6-1 and TRBJ2-7; a weak D match, TRBD2 (6 bases). The CDR3 spans 15 residues. Germline V lookup: CDR1 MNHNS, CDR2 SASEGT. V lost 1 base and J 5 bases, leaving 15 bases between the germline ends. CDR3 amino acids: CASSEVGGGVDEQYF. The DNA for the CDR3 is TGTGCCAGCAGTGAAGTCGGGGGAGGCGTCGACGAGCAGTACTTC.

V gene TRBV7-9 combines with J gene TRBJ1-1; D unclear. This CDR3 spans 13 amino acids. Between the trimmed V and J ends, which lost 7 bases and 0 bases, there was a span of 9 bases. Germline V gene data show CDR1 as SEHNR and CDR2 as FQNEAQ (reference sequence). CDR3 amino acids: CASTNLVNTEAFF. CDR3 nucleotide sequence: TGTGCCAGCACGAATTTAGTGAACACTGAAGCTTTCTTT.

This clone is a singleton in its sample. The chain uses TRBV6-5 and TRBJ1-5, with 7 bases matching TRBD1. V was clipped by 4 bases and J by 5 bases; unmatched bases: 2. CDR1 and CDR2 (germline): MNHEY, SVGAGI. The CDR3 loop spans 13 amino acids. In DNA, the CDR3 is TGTGCCAGCAGTTTTGACAGGGATCAGCCCCAGCATTTT. Protein: CASSFDRDQPQHF.

V is TRBV5-1 and J is TRBJ2-5; 8 bases are shared with TRBD2. The CDR3 covers 14 residues. Trimming removed 4 bases from V and 1 base from J; junction bases left unmatched: 3. In germline, CDR1 is SGHRS, CDR2 YFSETQ. The CDR3 sequence: CASSPGGPQETQYF. CDR3 nucleotide sequence: TGCGCCAGCAGCCCGGGGGGGCCCCAAGAGACCCAGTACTTC.

This clone occurred a few times. The rearrangement joins TRBV5-6 to TRBJ1-1; D might be TRBD1 (5 bases). Trimming took off 1 base at V and 1 base at J, with 8 bases between the two ends. Germline V gives CDR1 SGHDT, CDR2 YYEEEE. The CDR3 totals 14 residues. The CDR3: CASSLRGTNTEAFF. Written as DNA, the CDR3 is TGTGCCAGCAGCTTGAGGGGTACGAACACTGAAGCTTTCTTT.

This clone turned up a few times. V usage is TRBV5-1 and J usage is TRBJ2-7, with 8 bases aligning to TRBD2. CDR1 SGHRS and CDR2 YFSETQ come from the germline V gene. V gave up 2 bases and J gave up 0 bases; unmatched junction bases: 4. The CDR3 contains 15 residues. CDR3 loop: CASSFAGGPSYEQYF. The CDR3 DNA is TGCGCCAGCAGCTTTGCGGGGGGCCCCTCCTACGAGCAGTACTTC.

V usage is TRBV6-1 and J usage is TRBJ2-1; no firm D call. Looked up from germline, CDR1 is MNHNS and CDR2 is SASEGT. V was clipped by 2 bases and J by 5 bases, with 13 bases between them. This CDR3 region has 15 residues. DNA of the CDR3: TGTGCCAGCAGTGAAACGATCGCCTATAACAATGAGCAGTTCTTC. Its protein is CASSETIAYNNEQFF.

This chain links TRBV6-1 with TRBJ1-2, with D possibly TRBD1 on 5 matching bases. This CDR3 has 13 amino acids. V gave up 6 bases and J gave up 4 bases, with 12 bases separating them. CDR1 MNHNS and CDR2 SASEGT come from the germline V gene. The CDR3 is CASSLQAAYGYTF. The CDR3, as DNA: TGTGCCAGCAGCTTACAGGCGGCCTATGGCTACACCTTC.

This clone has a handful of counts. The DNA for the CDR3 is TGTGCCATCAGCCAGAACCCCTATAATTCACCCCTCCACTTT. Translation: CAISQNPYNSPLHF. V is TRBV10-3 and J is TRBJ1-6; D is undetermined. Per the germline V gene, CDR1 is ENHRY and CDR2 is SYGVKD. The CDR3 sequence is 14 residues long. Deletions cut 6 bases from V and 2 bases from J, with 8 bases between.

The V and J genes are TRBV7-2 and TRBJ2-5; 9 positions match TRBD2. V lost 0 bases, J lost 3 bases, and 8 bases stayed unmatched. Germline CDR1 is SGHTA and CDR2 is FQGNSA. CDR3 length: 17 amino acids. CDR3 protein: CASSLALGSGGKETQYF. DNA of the CDR3: TGTGCCAGCAGCTTAGCGCTAGGTAGCGGGGGAAAAGAGACCCAGTACTTC.

On this clone: One end of the junction varies from germline; a read error may be responsible. This chain joins TRBV7-9 and TRBJ2-1; 12 nucleotides agree with TRBD1. Germline V gives CDR1 SEHNR, CDR2 FQNEAQ (reference sequence). The CDR3 is made up of 17 amino acids. The CDR3 DNA follows: TGTTCCAGCAGCGGGGGGCCCGGGACAGGGGGCTTCTATGAGCAGTTCTTC. The encoded protein is CSSSGGPGTGGFYEQFF.

This clone has just a few counts. The chain is built from TRBV2 and TRBJ2-3, with D unresolved. Germline CDR1 and CDR2: SNHLY and FYNNEI. CDR3 length: 13 residues. With 5 bases removed from V and 6 bases from J, the gap between germline ends came to 12 bases. The CDR3 DNA is TGTGCCAGCAGTCCAATACTCGGGGATACGCAGTATTTT. Translation gives CASSPILGDTQYF.

The genes are TRBV29-1 and TRBJ1-3; 7 bases are a match to TRBD1. Germline-derived CDR1 and CDR2 are SQVTM and ANQGSEA. Trimming cost V 6 bases and J 0 bases; bases outside gene matches: 5. The CDR3 is 14 residues long. CDR3 sequence reads: CSVGTVGSGNTIYF. The CDR3 DNA reads as TGCAGCGTCGGGACAGTCGGCTCTGGAAACACCATATATTTT.